This is a list of T cell receptor beta chains from one sample in a study of beta chain features in type 1 diabetes. Sequenced by immunoSEQ multiplex PCR; TCRdb stores in-frame clones only, minus some. Of hundreds of thousands of clones in the sample, roughly an eighth were seen once. Sequencing input: naive CD4+ T cells from blood. The receptors were gathered from a young woman in good health. CDR3s include the opening cysteine and the closing phenylalanine or tryptophan.

cdr3_aa,j_call,v_call
CASSLSQIHSGNTIYF,TRBJ1-3,TRBV11-2
CASSTDPRDGTYEQYF,TRBJ2-7,TRBV9
CASSPTGDGYTF,TRBJ1-2,TRBV18
CASSQVRAHTIYF,TRBJ1-3,TRBV14
CASSPNRLAGTGELFF,TRBJ2-2,TRBV7-9
CASSPVGEETQYF,TRBJ2-5,TRBV18
CASSLGAPDTQYF,TRBJ2-3,TRBV11-3
CASSPGQGGTGELFF,TRBJ2-2,TRBV2
CASSYLTNTEAFF,TRBJ1-1,TRBV19
CASSLDTDEQYF,TRBJ2-7,TRBV7-2